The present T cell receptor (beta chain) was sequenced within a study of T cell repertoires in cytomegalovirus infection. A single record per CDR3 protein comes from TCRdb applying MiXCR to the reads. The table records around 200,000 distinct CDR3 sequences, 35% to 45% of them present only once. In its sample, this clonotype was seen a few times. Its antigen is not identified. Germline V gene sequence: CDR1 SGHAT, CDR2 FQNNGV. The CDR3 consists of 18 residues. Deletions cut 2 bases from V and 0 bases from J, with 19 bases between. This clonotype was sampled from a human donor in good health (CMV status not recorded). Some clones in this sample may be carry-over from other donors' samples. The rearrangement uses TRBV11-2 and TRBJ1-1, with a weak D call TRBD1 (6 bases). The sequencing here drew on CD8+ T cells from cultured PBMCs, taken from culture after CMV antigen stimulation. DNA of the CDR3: TGTGCCAGCAGCTTATCGGGGGCGGGGCTCAGTATGAACACTGAAGCTTTCTTT. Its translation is CASSLSGAGLSMNTEAFF.